A selection of T cell receptor beta chains follows, all from one sample in a study of Graves' ophthalmopathy and Graves' hyperthyroidism. TCRdb used MiXCR to reprocess the multiplex PCR reads, holding one entry per CDR3 protein. The data contain 300,000 to 400,000 distinct CDR3 sequences, about 17% of them singletons. The sequenced material came from peripheral blood. Receptors originate from an adult man with Graves' ophthalmopathy. Each CDR3 is given with its conserved first and last residue. A D gene is named only where the DNA matches it firmly. Expanded clones get a size class; other rows say once, few or many, or leave the size out.

>14|TRBJ2-5|TRBD1|TRBV7-9|many
TGTGCCAGCAGCTTGTTAAGGGGGCGTGAGACCCAGTACTTC
CASSLLRGRETQYF
>15|TRBJ2-6|.|TRBV2|many
TGTGCCAGCAGTGATACGGTAGCTGGGGCCAACGTCCTGACTTTC
CASSDTVAGANVLTF
>15|TRBJ2-5|TRBD1|TRBV7-9|many
TGTGCCAGCAGCTCGCAACAGGGGGTTCAGGAGACCCAGTACTTC
CASSSQQGVQETQYF
>16|TRBJ2-4|TRBD1|TRBV28|many
TGTGCCAGCATAGACGGACAGGGGTGGCCCAAAAACATTCAGTACTTC
CASIDGQGWPKNIQYF
>14|TRBJ1-2|.|TRBV5-1|.
TGCGCCAGCAGCTTAGGTGACGGCAACTATGGCTACACCTTC
CASSLGDGNYGYTF
>15|TRBJ2-6|TRBD1|TRBV3-1|once
TGTGCCAGCTCTCGGGACAGCTCTGGGGCCAACGTCCTGACTTTC
CASSRDSSGANVLTF
>16|TRBJ2-7|.|TRBV6-1|many
TGTGCCAGCAGTGAAGATCCGGTTGTCGCCTCCTACGAGCAGTACTTC
CASSEDPVVASYEQYF
>16|TRBJ1-5|.|TRBV4-2|many
TGTGCCAGCAGCCAAGAACCGGGGGGAAGCAATCAGCCCCAGCATTTT
CASSQEPGGSNQPQHF
>16|TRBJ1-1|.|TRBV9|many
TGTGCCAGCAGCGTAGAGATCGGGGGCCCTAACACTGAAGCTTTCTTT
CASSVEIGGPNTEAFF
>14|TRBJ2-5|TRBD2|TRBV7-9|many
TGTGCCAGCAGCTATAGCGGGGCCGGGGAGACCCAGTACTTC
CASSYSGAGETQYF
>14|TRBJ2-5|.|TRBV5-1|few
TGCGCCAGCAGCTTGGTGGCTAGCGAAGAGACCCAGTACTTC
CASSLVASEETQYF
>15|TRBJ2-7|TRBD1|TRBV20-1|many
TGCAGTGCTAGAAGTCGTGGGACAGGGTACTACGAGCAGTACTTC
CSARSRGTGYYEQYF
>15|TRBJ2-7|.|TRBV2|many
TGTGCCAGCAGCCTCGAAGGGAGAGGGAGCTACGAGCAGTACTTC
CASSLEGRGSYEQYF
>17|TRBJ2-6|.|TRBV6-1|once
TGTGCCAGCAGTGAAGCGCTTCGGGGCTCTGGGGCCAACGTCCTGACTTTC
CASSEALRGSGANVLTF
>16|TRBJ1-2|TRBD1|TRBV4-1|many
TGCGCCAGCAGCCCCGCCCCGGACCACAGGGGCTATGGCTACACCTTC
CASSPAPDHRGYGYTF
>14|TRBJ2-7|.|TRBV20-1|once
TGCAGTGCTAGAGATGGGGAAGCCTCCTACGAGCAGTACTTC
CSARDGEASYEQYF
>16|TRBJ2-5|.|TRBV20-1|many
TGCAGTGCTAGGAGTGGGTGGGAGAGGTTCACGGAGACCCAGTACTTC
CSARSGWERFTETQYF
>14|TRBJ1-5|TRBD1|TRBV19|many
TGTGCCAGTAGTGACGACAGGGCCAATCAGCCCCAGCATTTT
CASSDDRANQPQHF
>14|TRBJ2-2|TRBD1|TRBV19|many
TGTGCCAGTAGTACAGGACAGGGCACCGGGGAGCTGTTTTTT
CASSTGQGTGELFF
>14|TRBJ1-6|TRBD1|TRBV18|many
TGTGCCAGCTCACCCAAACAGGGGGTATCACCCCTCCACTTT
CASSPKQGVSPLHF
>14|TRBJ2-7|.|TRBV5-6|many
TGTGCCAGCAGCTTGTTAGGGGCTATCTACGAGCAGTACTTC
CASSLLGAIYEQYF
>15|TRBJ2-7|TRBD1|TRBV28|many
TGTGCCAGCAGTTCCCGGGACAGGGGGGCCTACGAGCAGTACTTC
CASSSRDRGAYEQYF
>12|TRBJ1-2|.|TRBV29-1|many
TGCAGCGTTGAGGGGTTCAACTATGGCTACACCTTC
CSVEGFNYGYTF
>13|TRBJ1-1|.|TRBV20-1|many
TGCAGTGCTGAGGACAGCCTTAACACTGAAGCTTTCTTT
CSAEDSLNTEAFF
>14|TRBJ1-1|.|TRBV4-1|few
TGCGCCAGCAGCCGACTTCCCACGAACACTGAAGCTTTCTTT
CASSRLPTNTEAFF
>15|TRBJ1-1|.|TRBV10-3|many
TGTGCCATCAGTGAGTCATCTTTGGGGCAGCCTGAAGCTTTCTTT
CAISESSLGQPEAFF
>13|TRBJ1-2|.|TRBV12-3/TRBV12-4|many
TGTGCCAGCAGGCAGTCTTCCCTTCGTGGCTACACCTTC
CASRQSSLRGYTF
>17|TRBJ2-5|TRBD1|TRBV10-3|many
TGTGCCATCAGTCCTAAACGGGACAGGGGCTACCAAGAGACCCAGTACTTC
CAISPKRDRGYQETQYF
>13|TRBJ1-2|.|TRBV6-5|.
TGTGCCAGCAGTTTCTCGATTGGGGCTGGCTACATCTTC
CASSFSIGAGYIF